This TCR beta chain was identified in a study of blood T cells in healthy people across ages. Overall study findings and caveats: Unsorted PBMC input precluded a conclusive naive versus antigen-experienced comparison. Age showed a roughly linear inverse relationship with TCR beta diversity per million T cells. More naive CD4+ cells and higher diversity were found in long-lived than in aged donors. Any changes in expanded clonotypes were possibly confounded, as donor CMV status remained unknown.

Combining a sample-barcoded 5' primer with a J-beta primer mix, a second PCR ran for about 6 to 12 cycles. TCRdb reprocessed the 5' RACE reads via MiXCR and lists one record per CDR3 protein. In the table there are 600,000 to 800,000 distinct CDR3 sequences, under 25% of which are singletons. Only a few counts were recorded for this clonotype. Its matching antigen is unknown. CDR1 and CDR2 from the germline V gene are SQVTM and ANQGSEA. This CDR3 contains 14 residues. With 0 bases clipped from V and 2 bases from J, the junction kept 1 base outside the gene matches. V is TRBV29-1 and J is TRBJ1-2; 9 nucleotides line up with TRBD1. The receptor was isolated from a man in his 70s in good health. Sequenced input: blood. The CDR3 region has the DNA TGCAGCGTTGAAGAAGGGACAGGGAACTATGGCTACACCTTC. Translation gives CSVEEGTGNYGYTF.